These T cell receptor beta chains were read from a single sample in a study of shared clonotypes between healthy human individuals. The protocol was immunoSEQ multiplex PCR, while the TCRdb copy is restricted to in-frame clones and leaves out a portion. Of about 960,000 clones in the sample, about three quarters were seen once. The sequenced material came from memory CD4+ T cells sorted from blood. The receptors were sampled from a young man in good health. Both conserved end residues are part of each CDR3. A D gene is named only where the DNA matches it firmly. Clone sizes are given selectively: once, few, many, or a class where the clone is expanded.

v_call	j_call	d_call	clone_size	cdr3_length	cdr3_nt	cdr3_aa
TRBV2	TRBJ2-3	NA	many	13	TGTGCCAGCAGTGAGGTTCGCGCAGATACGCAGTATTTT	CASSEVRADTQYF
TRBV6-1	TRBJ2-7	TRBD1	NA	13	TGTGCCAGCAGGTTGGGACAGAACTACGAGCAGTACTTC	CASRLGQNYEQYF
TRBV7-2	TRBJ2-3	TRBD2	once	17	TGTGCCAGCAGCTTAAGAACTAGCGGGAGGGCCTCAGATACGCAGTATTTT	CASSLRTSGRASDTQYF
TRBV5-1	TRBJ1-1	TRBD1	NA	14	TGCGCCAGCAGCCTCCGGGACAGATACACTGAAGCTTTCTTT	CASSLRDRYTEAFF
TRBV5-1	TRBJ1-1	NA	few	16	TGCGCCAGCAGCTTGACCACCGGGACCGGGAACACTGAAGCTTTCTTT	CASSLTTGTGNTEAFF
TRBV28	TRBJ1-5	TRBD1	NA	15	TGTGCCAGCAGTTTATTGGCAGGGGGCCCTCAGCCCCAGCATTTT	CASSLLAGGPQPQHF
TRBV12-5	TRBJ2-3	TRBD2	NA	17	TGTGCTAGTGCCCCCGGAGTAGCGGGGGGAATCACAGATACGCAGTATTTT	CASAPGVAGGITDTQYF
TRBV28	TRBJ1-2	NA	NA	14	TGTGCCAGCGGAGAGACGCGGGGCGCTTATGGCTACACCTTC	CASGETRGAYGYTF
TRBV6-5	TRBJ2-1	TRBD2	NA	14	TGTGCCAGCAGATGGACTAGCGGGGGCTCCGAGCAGTTCTTC	CASRWTSGGSEQFF
TRBV25-1	TRBJ1-2	TRBD1	NA	13	TGTGCCAGCAGGGGAGGGGGCGACTATGGCTACACCTTC	CASRGGGDYGYTF
TRBV5-4	TRBJ2-7	TRBD2	NA	18	TGTGCCAGCAGCCCGGACTTTACTAGCGGGACTTCGTCAAGCGAGCAGTACTTC	CASSPDFTSGTSSSEQYF
TRBV25-1	TRBJ2-5	NA	NA	15	TGTGCCAGCAGTGAGGCCGGGACACAGCAAGAGACCCAGTACTTC	CASSEAGTQQETQYF
TRBV28	TRBJ2-7	TRBD2	NA	15	TGTGCCAGCAGTCCCACTAGCGGTGGAAGGCACGAGCAGTACTTC	CASSPTSGGRHEQYF
TRBV2	TRBJ1-4	NA	once	14	TGTGCCAGCAGAGTAGAGTCCCGAAGCGAAAAACTGTTTTTT	CASRVESRSEKLFF
TRBV5-1	TRBJ2-2	TRBD1	few	15	TGCGCCAGCAGCTCCGGGACAGGGGGCACCGGGGAGCTGTTTTTT	CASSSGTGGTGELFF
TRBV18	TRBJ1-5	NA	NA	14	TGTGCCAGCTCACCATCCGGGGAAAGGCAGCCCCAGCATTTT	CASSPSGERQPQHF
TRBV5-1	TRBJ2-7	NA	NA	15	TGCGCCAGCAGCTACGACAGGATCGGGGTGAACGAGCAGTACTTC	CASSYDRIGVNEQYF
TRBV7-2	TRBJ1-5	NA	NA	18	TGTGCCAGCAGCTTAGCGTTCCAGGGCTACAATAGCAATCAGCCCCAGCATTTT	CASSLAFQGYNSNQPQHF
TRBV19	TRBJ2-3	TRBD2	NA	11	TGTGCCAGTAGTAAGGGGACTATGCAGTATTTT	CASSKGTMQYF
TRBV11-2	TRBJ1-3	NA	NA	12	TGTGCCAGCAGCTTAGTAGGGGACACCATATATTTT	CASSLVGDTIYF
TRBV6-5	TRBJ2-1	NA	few	14	TGTGCCAGCAGTTTGTCTCGGTCATACAATGAGCAGTTCTTC	CASSLSRSYNEQFF
TRBV4-3	TRBJ2-6	TRBD2	NA	19	TGCGCCAGCAGCCAAGATCTGACTAGCGGGAGCGTTGGGGCCAACGTCCTGACTTTC	CASSQDLTSGSVGANVLTF
TRBV30	TRBJ1-2	NA	NA	15	TGTGCCTGGAGTGTAAGTGACTTTTCTAACCATGGCTACACCTTC	CAWSVSDFSNHGYTF
TRBV5-1	TRBJ1-2	TRBD1	NA	14	TGCGCCAGCAGCCTCTCTGACAGGGCCTATGGCTACACCTTC	CASSLSDRAYGYTF
TRBV27	TRBJ2-6	NA	NA	14	TGTGCCACCTTGGGGGCCTCTGGGGCCAACGTCCTGACTTTC	CATLGASGANVLTF
TRBV5-4	TRBJ2-5	TRBD2	NA	17	TGTGCCAGCAGCTTCAAGGAAGGGCTAGCGGGGAGAGAGACCCAGTACTTC	CASSFKEGLAGRETQYF
TRBV5-6	TRBJ2-3	NA	NA	16	TGTGCCAGCAGCTTGCAGTCACGGGGTAGCACAGATACGCAGTATTTT	CASSLQSRGSTDTQYF
TRBV5-4	TRBJ1-1	NA	once	15	TGTGCCAGCAGCCCGGACCTCAGGTCCAACACTGAAGCTTTCTTT	CASSPDLRSNTEAFF
TRBV15	TRBJ2-3	NA	NA	15	TGTGCCACCAGGCTCGTACTAGACTACACAGATACGCAGTATTTT	CATRLVLDYTDTQYF
TRBV7-9	TRBJ2-7	TRBD1	few	15	TGTGCCAGCAGCTTATGGGACAGGGAGGACTACGAGCAGTACTTC	CASSLWDREDYEQYF
TRBV19	TRBJ2-5	NA	few	15	TGTGCCAGTAGTATATTTTCAGGGAACCAAGAGACCCAGTACTTC	CASSIFSGNQETQYF
TRBV2	TRBJ2-5	TRBD2	NA	16	TGTGCCAGCAGTGAAGCTTGGCGGGGGGGCTCGGAGACCCAGTACTTC	CASSEAWRGGSETQYF
TRBV29-1	TRBJ2-1	TRBD1	few	13	TGCAGCGGGGGACAGGGCTCCTACAATGAGCAGTTCTTC	CSGGQGSYNEQFF
TRBV10-2	TRBJ1-5	TRBD1	NA	13	TGCGCCAGCAGTCCCGGGACAGGTGGGCCCCAGCATTTT	CASSPGTGGPQHF
TRBV10-3	TRBJ2-7	TRBD1	many	15	TGTGCCATCAGTGAGTCGGGGACAGGGGCCTACGAGCAGTACTTC	CAISESGTGAYEQYF
TRBV5-1	TRBJ2-2	TRBD2	once	13	TGCGCAACGACTAGCGGAATATCCGGGGAGCTGTTTTTT	CATTSGISGELFF
TRBV19	TRBJ2-7	NA	few	15	TGTGCCAGTAGTATAGGGCCCGGAACAGCGGGCGAGCAGTACTTC	CASSIGPGTAGEQYF